The next 30 T cell receptor beta chains were all read from a single sample in a study of shared clonotypes between healthy human individuals. The data were produced by immunoSEQ multiplex PCR, yet TCRdb's version contains in-frame clones alone and is incomplete. In the table there are 2 million to 3 million clones, just over 90% of which are singletons. The sample consisted of naive CD4+ T cells sorted from blood. Subset defined: CD45RA+ positively selected. The receptors were sampled from a young man in good health.

The table lists this clone with a count of one. The rearrangement links TRBV28 to TRBJ1-3; TRBD1 agrees at 7 bases. Germline CDR1 and CDR2: MDHEN and SYDVKM. Trimming cost V 6 bases and J 3 bases; bases outside gene matches: 11. The CDR3 has 16 amino acids. The CDR3 nucleotides read TGTGCCAGCAGACCATCGGGACAGTCTTTTGGAAACACCATATATTTT. This translates into CASRPSGQSFGNTIYF.

The V gene is TRBV6-1, the J gene TRBJ2-1, with 7 bases that match TRBD2. CDR1 MNHNS and CDR2 SASEGT come from the germline V gene. Trimming cost V 6 bases and J 4 bases; bases outside gene matches: 6. This CDR3 region has 14 residues. The CDR3 DNA follows: TGTGCCAGCAGGGCGGGGGAGTGGTACAATGAGCAGTTCTTC. Protein product: CASRAGEWYNEQFF.

The CDR3 DNA follows: TGTGCCAGCAGTCTCCTTGGGACAGGGCGCACAGATACGCAGTATTTT. Amino acid sequence: CASSLLGTGRTDTQYF. The V and J genes are TRBV28 and TRBJ2-3; 9 bases are shared with TRBD1. Germline lookup yields CDR1 MDHEN and CDR2 SYDVKM. Unmatched junction bases numbered 7, after V lost 5 bases and J lost 1 base. CDR3 size: 16 residues.

V usage is TRBV4-2 and J usage is TRBJ1-6, with D perhaps TRBD1 (6 bases). The CDR3 totals 14 residues. Per the germline V gene, CDR1 is LGHNA and CDR2 is YNFKEQ. V lost 4 bases, J lost 14 bases, and 18 bases lay in between. The CDR3 here is CASSPPGGGGTLHF. The CDR3 region has the DNA TGTGCCAGCAGCCCGCCGGGAGGGGGAGGAACCCTCCACTTT.

V gene TRBV18 combines with J gene TRBJ2-3, with D perhaps TRBD1 or TRBD2 (9 bases each). Trimming removed 6 bases from V and 9 bases from J, with 22 bases in between. The CDR3 sequence is 15 residues long. Germline V gives CDR1 KGHSH, CDR2 LQKENI. CDR3 sequence: CASSSQGASGNTQYF. Written as DNA, the CDR3 is TGTGCCAGCTCGTCACAGGGGGCTAGCGGGAACACGCAGTATTTT.

Here the CDR3 DNA reads TGTGCCAGCAGTTACCCGCAGGGACGAGTTTATTTT. Translating gives CASSYPQGRVYF. V is TRBV6-5 and J is TRBJ2-3; D tentatively fits TRBD1 or TRBD2 (5 bases each). The V end lost 2 bases, the J end lost 15 bases, and 15 bases lay between the germline ends. This CDR3 spans 12 amino acids. Germline lookup yields CDR1 MNHEY and CDR2 SVGAGI.

The rearrangement links TRBV19 to TRBJ2-3, with 14 bases that match TRBD2. Germline lookup yields CDR1 LNHDA and CDR2 SQIVND (reference sequence). The CDR3 totals 16 residues. J lost 2 bases, V lost 6 bases, and 4 bases had no gene match. The CDR3, as DNA: TGTGCCAGTAGAGGACTAGCGGGAGGCCTCACAGATACGCAGTATTTT. It is translated as CASRGLAGGLTDTQYF.

The chain links TRBV7-6 to TRBJ1-5, with D unclear. V was trimmed by 1 base and J by 7 bases, leaving 8 bases between them. CDR3 length equals 13 residues. Looked up from germline, CDR1 is SGHVS and CDR2 is FNYEAQ. CDR3 amino acids: CASSLGPAQPQHF. The CDR3 DNA is TGTGCCAGCAGCTTAGGACCTGCACAGCCCCAGCATTTT.

The chain is built from TRBV7-2 and TRBJ2-1; D gene unclear. This CDR3 comprises 12 residues. Per germline, CDR1 SGHTA and CDR2 FQGNSA. V lost 8 bases and J lost 3, with 8 bases in between. The CDR3 region has the DNA TGTGCCAGCTATTACGACTACAATGAGCAGTTCTTC. Translating it yields CASYYDYNEQFF.

The genes are TRBV5-1 and TRBJ2-5; possible D gene TRBD1, 6 bases. The last part of the DNA fits TRBJ2-7 better; the J call may be wrong. This CDR3 has 13 amino acids. From germline, CDR1 is SGHRS and CDR2 YFSETQ. For the CDR3, the DNA is TGCGCCAGCAGCTTGGAGGGGGTCTACGAGCAGTACTTC. It yields the protein CASSLEGVYEQYF.

The genes are TRBV2 and TRBJ2-2; weak D call: TRBD1 (5 bases). In germline, CDR1 is SNHLY, CDR2 FYNNEI. With 7 bases removed from V and 4 bases from J, the gap between germline ends came to 13 bases. This CDR3 has 14 amino acids. The CDR3 spells CASKDQGFTGELFF. The CDR3 DNA reads TGTGCCAGCAAGGACCAGGGATTCACCGGGGAGCTGTTTTTT.

The chain links TRBV9 to TRBJ2-1; D gene unclear. Germline V lookup: CDR1 SGDLS, CDR2 YYNGEE. V was clipped by 0 bases and J by 2 bases, with 12 bases between them. This CDR3 contains 16 residues. Written as DNA, the CDR3 is TGTGCCAGCAGCGTAGTGCGGCAGGACCCCTACAATGAGCAGTTCTTC. It encodes CASSVVRQDPYNEQFF.

The chain links TRBV6-5 to TRBJ1-1; 7 bases match TRBD1. The ends lost 6 bases at V and 5 bases at J; junction bases unmatched: 9. The CDR3 consists of 14 residues. Germline-derived CDR1 and CDR2 are MNHEY and SVGAGI. The CDR3 bases are TGTGCCAGCAGGAAGACAGGGCGCCAAACTGAAGCTTTCTTT. Protein: CASRKTGRQTEAFF.

The CDR3 region has the DNA TGTGCCAGCAGTTCCCGACGATCCGCGAACACCATATATTTT. Amino acid sequence: CASSSRRSANTIYF. The gene calls are TRBV27 and TRBJ1-3; no clear D. Germline values: CDR1 MNHEY, CDR2 SMNVEV (reference sequence). Trimming stripped 4 bases from V and 7 bases from J, with 14 bases between. The length of the CDR3 is 14 residues.

This clone is a singleton in its sample. The chain couples TRBV27 to TRBJ2-1; D gene uncertain. CDR3 length: 14 amino acids. The ends were cut back, 3 bases at V and 0 bases at J, with 6 bases in the middle. Germline-derived CDR1 and CDR2 are MNHEY and SMNVEV (reference sequence). The CDR3 DNA sequence: TGTGCCAGCAGTTTCTTCCCCTCCTACAATGAGCAGTTCTTC. Translated: CASSFFPSYNEQFF.

The chain links TRBV10-3 to TRBJ1-1, with TRBD1 matching over 12 bases. The V and J ends lost 6 bases and 2 bases, in that order; junction bases with no gene match: 28. The germline V gene has CDR1 ENHRY and CDR2 SYGVKD. This CDR3 has 23 residues. CDR3 DNA: TGTGCCATCAGCAAGTTCGCCGGGACAGGGGGCTCGGGGGGTAAGGGGAGTAACACTGAAGCTTTCTTT. This encodes CAISKFAGTGGSGGKGSNTEAFF.

The J gene is TRBJ1-2, the V gene TRBV14; D may be TRBD1 (5 bases). The CDR3 has 13 residues. CDR1 is SGHDN and CDR2 is FVKESK in the germline V gene. V was cut by 4 bases and J by 5 bases, with 11 bases left in between. The CDR3 DNA is TGTGCCAGCAGCCGGGGGGTCGATTATGGCTACACCTTC. Its protein is CASSRGVDYGYTF.

V and J are TRBV5-1 and TRBJ2-3; D is uncertain. V lost 2 bases to trimming and J lost 2 bases, with 9 bases between them. CDR1 and CDR2 from the germline V gene are SGHRS and YFSETQ. This CDR3 comprises 14 residues. CDR3 loop: CASSFRAFTDTQYF. DNA for the CDR3: TGCGCCAGCAGCTTTCGGGCCTTCACAGATACGCAGTATTTT.

V and J are TRBV19 and TRBJ1-3, with a tentative D call TRBD1 (6 bases). Trimming pared 7 bases from V and 2 bases from J, leaving 18 bases between. Germline V gene sequence: CDR1 LNHDA, CDR2 SQIVND (reference sequence). CDR3 length: 16 residues. This chain's CDR3 is CASTEVGGIAGNTIYF. Written as DNA, the CDR3 is TGTGCCAGTACCGAAGTAGGGGGAATAGCTGGAAACACCATATATTTT.

This clone was recorded a few times. The chain combines TRBV10-3 with TRBJ1-5; D gene ambiguous. This CDR3 contains 15 residues. The V end was cut by 4 bases, the J end by 5 bases, with 15 bases between. Germline CDR1 and CDR2: ENHRY and SYGVKD. The CDR3 here is CAISGSLLGDQPQHF. The CDR3 region has the DNA TGTGCCATCAGTGGATCCCTCTTGGGCGATCAGCCCCAGCATTTT.

This chain links TRBV6-6 with TRBJ1-3; no reliable D call. The germline V gene has CDR1 MNHNY and CDR2 SVGAGI (reference sequence). The CDR3 is 16 residues long. Trimming stripped 3 bases from V and 0 bases from J, with 12 bases between. DNA for the CDR3: TGTGCCAGCAGTTATAAGAGGCTAAGCTCTGGAAACACCATATATTTT. Its protein is CASSYKRLSSGNTIYF.

The chain employs TRBV2 and TRBJ2-1; D might be TRBD1 (6 bases). Between the trimmed V and J ends, which lost 0 bases and 4 bases, there was a span of 10 bases. This CDR3 has 15 amino acids. The germline V gene encodes CDR1 SNHLY and CDR2 FYNNEI. CDR3 in amino acids: CASSEARGGYNEQFF. For the CDR3, the DNA is TGTGCCAGCAGTGAAGCTAGAGGGGGTTACAATGAGCAGTTCTTC.

This rearrangement joins TRBV25-1 to TRBJ2-7, with D possibly TRBD2 on 7 matching bases. This CDR3 comprises 15 residues. Trimming removed 1 base at V and 3 bases at J, with 13 bases between. Germline V gene sequence: CDR1 MGHDK, CDR2 SYGVNS. In DNA form, the CDR3 reads TGTGCCAGCAGTGAATCTGGGGGGGCCCACTACGAGCAGTACTTC. Translating it yields CASSESGGAHYEQYF.

V and J are TRBV5-1 and TRBJ1-3, with 11 positions matching TRBD1. CDR1 is SGHRS and CDR2 is YFSETQ in the germline V gene. After removal of 4 bases from V and 2 bases from J, the junction contained 11 bases not matched to a gene. The CDR3 consists of 18 residues. The CDR3 DNA sequence: TGCGCCAGCAGCCCGGGACAGGGGGGTTTAGTGACTGGAAACACCATATATTTT. Residues: CASSPGQGGLVTGNTIYF. Variable domain in full (rest from reference TRBV5-1 and TRBJ1-3): KAGVTQTPRYLIKTRGQQVTLSCSPISGHRSVSWYQQTPGQGLQFLFEYFSETQRNKGNFPGRFSGRQFSNSRSEMNVSTLELGDSALYLCASSPGQGGLVTGNTIYFGEGSWLTVV.

The chain uses TRBV25-1 and TRBJ2-7, with 8 positions matching TRBD2. Germline V gives CDR1 MGHDK, CDR2 SYGVNS. The V segment lost 6 bases and the J segment 7 bases; nucleotides outside the gene matches: 14. This CDR3 region has 15 residues. The CDR3 sequence is CASSITGTRMGEQYF. In DNA form, the CDR3 reads TGTGCCAGCAGCATCACCGGGACTAGAATGGGTGAGCAGTACTTC.

The chain has TRBV5-4 and TRBJ2-2, with D maybe TRBD1 (5 bases). V was clipped by 3 bases and J by 4 bases, with 13 bases between them. Germline V lookup: CDR1 SGHNT, CDR2 YYREEE (reference sequence). This CDR3 has 15 residues. The chain's CDR3 is CASSSDIRVTGELFF. CDR3 nucleotides: TGTGCCAGCAGCTCGGACATTCGAGTCACCGGGGAGCTGTTTTTT.

The chain employs TRBV7-2 and TRBJ2-7; 11 nucleotides line up with TRBD2. The V gene end was trimmed by 10 bases and the J gene end by 2 bases; junction bases not matched to a gene: 4. Germline V gives CDR1 SGHTA, CDR2 FQGNSA. The length of the CDR3 is 13 residues. CDR3: CATLAGGTYEQYF. In DNA, the CDR3 is TGTGCCACCTTAGCGGGAGGGACCTACGAGCAGTACTTC. Full variable domain (missing parts from reference TRBV7-2 and TRBJ2-7): GAGVSQSPSNKVTEKGKDVELRCDPISGHTALYWYRQSLGQGLEFLIYFQGNSAPDKSGLPSDRFSAERTGGSVSTLTIQRTQQEDSAVYLCATLAGGTYEQYFGPGTRLTVT.

V gene TRBV21-1 combines with J gene TRBJ2-1; TRBD2 is taken as the D call from the table, unchecked against the DNA. TRBV21-1 is a pseudogene locus. CDR3 length: 21 amino acids. This chain's CDR3 is CASSNVRRASVPQRAYNEQFF. The CDR3 coding sequence is TGTGCCAGCAGCAATGTAAGGAGGGCTAGCGTACCACAAAGGGCCTACAATGAGCAGTTCTTC.

The chain employs TRBV15 and TRBJ2-6, with D hard to call. Trimming took 3 bases from V and 0 from J, leaving 6 bases between them. The CDR3 extends over 15 amino acids. From germline, CDR1 is LNHNV and CDR2 YYDKDF (reference sequence). The CDR3 region has the DNA TGTGCCACCAGCAGCAAGGTCTCTGGGGCCAACGTCCTGACTTTC. Translated: CATSSKVSGANVLTF.

The chain carries TRBV30 and TRBJ1-5; D gene uncertain. V lost 3 bases and J lost 0, with 18 bases in between. Germline CDR1 is GTSNPN and CDR2 is SVGIG (reference sequence). This CDR3 spans 17 amino acids. The CDR3 reads CAWSAQRVRYSNQPQHF. The CDR3 region has the DNA TGTGCCTGGAGCGCGCAGCGAGTAAGATATAGCAATCAGCCCCAGCATTTT. The full variable domain, its missing parts supplied by reference TRBV30 and TRBJ1-5, is SQTIHQWPATLVQPVGSPLSLECTVEGTSNPNLYWYRQAAGRGLQLLFYSVGIGQISSEVPQNLSASRPQDRQFILSSKKLLLSDSGFYLCAWSAQRVRYSNQPQHFGDGTRLSIL.